This T cell receptor beta chain stems from a study of cytomegalovirus exposure and HLA in healthy donors. Study details: Assignment to the Caucasian-associated ancestry cluster applied to approximately 79% of the roughly 400 genotyped donors.

Comment on this clone: The antigen remains undetermined.

Researchers ran the PCR with 60 Vbeta and 13 Jbeta primers. Libraries were prepared by immunoSEQ multiplex PCR; TCRdb keeps only in-frame clonotypes and omits some of them. Its table records around 75,000 clones. Trimming stripped 6 bases from V and 4 bases from J, with 16 bases between. This CDR3 has 15 amino acids. Germline values: CDR1 MNHNS, CDR2 SASEGT. The study's findings and limits: Later work found most CMV-associated TCR beta chains apparently HLA-restricted. Listed as cytomegalovirus-associated were 150 to 200 TCR beta chains. TCR beta V- and J-gene trimming, according to a later analysis, was linked to a missense DCLRE1C variant.

Source material: PBMCs. This chain joins TRBV6-1 and TRBJ2-1, with D perhaps TRBD2 (6 bases). The clonotype comes from a man in his fifties or sixties in good health and CMV-seropositive. The CDR3 protein is CASRKEDSGYNEQFF. CDR3 sequence (DNA): TGTGCCAGCAGGAAGGAGGATAGCGGATACAATGAGCAGTTCTTC.